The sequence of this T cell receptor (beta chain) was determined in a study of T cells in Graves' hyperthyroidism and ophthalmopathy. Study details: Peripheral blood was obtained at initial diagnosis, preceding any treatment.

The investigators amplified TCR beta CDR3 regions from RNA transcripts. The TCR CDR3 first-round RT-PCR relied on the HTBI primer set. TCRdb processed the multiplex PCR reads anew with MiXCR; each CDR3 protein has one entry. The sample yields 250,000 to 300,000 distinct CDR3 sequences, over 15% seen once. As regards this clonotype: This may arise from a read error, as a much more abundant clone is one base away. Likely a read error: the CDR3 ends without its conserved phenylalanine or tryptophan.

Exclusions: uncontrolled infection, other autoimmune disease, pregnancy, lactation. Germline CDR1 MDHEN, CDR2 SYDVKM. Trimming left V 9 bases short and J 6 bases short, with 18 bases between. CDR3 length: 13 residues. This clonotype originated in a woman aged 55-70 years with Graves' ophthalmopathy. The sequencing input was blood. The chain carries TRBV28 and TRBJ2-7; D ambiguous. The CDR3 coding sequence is TGTGCCAGTTATCAGCAGGACCTAGGCGAGCAGTACCTC. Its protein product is CASYQQDLGEQYL.